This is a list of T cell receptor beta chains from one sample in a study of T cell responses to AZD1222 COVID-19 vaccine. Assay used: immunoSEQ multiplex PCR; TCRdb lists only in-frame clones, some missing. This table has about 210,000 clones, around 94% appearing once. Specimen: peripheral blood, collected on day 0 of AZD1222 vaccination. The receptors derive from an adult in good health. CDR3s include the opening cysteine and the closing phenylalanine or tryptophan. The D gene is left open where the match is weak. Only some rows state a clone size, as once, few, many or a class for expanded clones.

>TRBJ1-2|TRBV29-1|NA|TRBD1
TGCAGCGTCGGGGGGATGACAGGGGCCCCTAACTATGGCTACACCTTC
CSVGGMTGAPNYGYTF
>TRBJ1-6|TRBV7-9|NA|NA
TGTGCCAGCAGCTTAGTGGGCAGATTTTCACCCCTCCACTTT
CASSLVGRFSPLHF
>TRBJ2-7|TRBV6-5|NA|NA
TGTGCCAGCAGTTACTCGAAGGCAGGGGGGTACGAGCAGTACTTC
CASSYSKAGGYEQYF
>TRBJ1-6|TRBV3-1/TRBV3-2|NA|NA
TGTGCCAGCAGCCAAGTTTCTAATTCACCCCTCCACTTT
CASSQVSNSPLHF
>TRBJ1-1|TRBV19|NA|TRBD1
TGTGCCACCAGACGGGGACAGATGAACACTGAAGCTTTCTTT
CATRRGQMNTEAFF
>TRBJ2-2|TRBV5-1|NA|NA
TGCGCCAGCAGCGCTATAGTGTCCGGGGAGCTGTTTTTT
CASSAIVSGELFF
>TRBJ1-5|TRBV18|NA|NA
TGTGCCAGCTCACCGGAACGTGACAGGAGCAATCAGCCCCAGCATTTT
CASSPERDRSNQPQHF
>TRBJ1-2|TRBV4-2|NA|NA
TGTGCCAGCAGCCAAGAAGGCGGCGGCGGCTATGGCTACACCTTC
CASSQEGGGGYGYTF
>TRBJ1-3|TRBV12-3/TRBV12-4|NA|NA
TGTGCCAGCTGCTTAAGCTCTGGAAACACCATATATTTT
CASCLSSGNTIYF
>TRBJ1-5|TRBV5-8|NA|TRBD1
TGTGCCAGCAGACCCAGGGGGACAGGATATAGCAATCAGCCCCAGCATTTT
CASRPRGTGYSNQPQHF
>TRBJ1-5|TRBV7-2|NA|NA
TGTGCCAGCAGCACCAGGGAAGGGGTCAATCAGCCCCAGCATTTT
CASSTREGVNQPQHF
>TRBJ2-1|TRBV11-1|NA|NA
TGTGCCAGCAGCTTAGAACTAGCCCACGGGAACAATGAGCAGTTCTTC
CASSLELAHGNNEQFF
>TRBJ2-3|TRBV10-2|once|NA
TGCGCCAGCAGTGAGTCATTTGATAGGGGCACAGATACGCAGTATTTT
CASSESFDRGTDTQYF
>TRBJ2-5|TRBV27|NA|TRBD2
TGTGCCAGCAGTTTCAGCGGGGCGCAAGAGACCCAGTACTTC
CASSFSGAQETQYF
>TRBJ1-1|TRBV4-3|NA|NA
TGCGCCAGCAGCCAAGCAGGGGCGGAGAGGGCGAACACTGAAGCTTTCTTT
CASSQAGAERANTEAFF
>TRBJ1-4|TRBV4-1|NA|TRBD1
TGCGCCAGCAGCCAAGGGACAGGGGGCTATGAAAAACTGTTTTTT
CASSQGTGGYEKLFF
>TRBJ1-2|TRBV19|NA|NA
TGTGCCAGTAGTAACAGGGCCAACTATGGCTACACCTTC
CASSNRANYGYTF
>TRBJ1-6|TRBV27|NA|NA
TGTGCCAGCAAAGACAGACAACCGGGAGATTCACCCCTCCACTTT
CASKDRQPGDSPLHF
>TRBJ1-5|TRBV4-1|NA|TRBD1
TGCGCCAGCAACCCAGGGGGTAGCAATCAGCCCCAGCATTTT
CASNPGGSNQPQHF
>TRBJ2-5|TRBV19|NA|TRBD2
TGTGCCAGTAGACCGGGAGGGGGTGGAGAGACCCAGTACTTC
CASRPGGGGETQYF
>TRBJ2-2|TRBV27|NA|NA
TGTGCCAGCAGCTACTGGGGGGAGCTGTTTTTT
CASSYWGELFF
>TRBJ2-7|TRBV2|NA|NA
TGTGCCAGCAGCAGGACGAGGGGCGTCTTGAATCTCGAGCAGTACTTC
CASSRTRGVLNLEQYF
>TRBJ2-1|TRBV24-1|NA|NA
TGTGCCACCAGTGATCCAGGGTATAGTTCGGACAATGAGCAGTTCTTC
CATSDPGYSSDNEQFF
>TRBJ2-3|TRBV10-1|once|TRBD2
TGCGCCAGCAGGGGACTAGCGGGTAGGGCAGATACGCAGTATTTT
CASRGLAGRADTQYF
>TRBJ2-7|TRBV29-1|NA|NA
TGCAGCGCCACCGCAGGTTCCTCTCCCTACGAGCAGTACTTC
CSATAGSSPYEQYF
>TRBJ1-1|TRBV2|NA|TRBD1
TGTGCCAGCAGGGGGACAGGAGGTTGGGAATGGACTGAAGCTTTCTTT
CASRGTGGWEWTEAFF
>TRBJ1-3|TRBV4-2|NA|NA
TGTGCCAGCAGCCAAACGGGGGGTGAAAACACCATATATTTT
CASSQTGGENTIYF
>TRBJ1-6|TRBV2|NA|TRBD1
TGTGCCAGCAGTAAAGCAGGGGGACATAATTCACCCCTCCACTTT
CASSKAGGHNSPLHF
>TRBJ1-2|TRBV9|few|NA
TGTGCCAGCAGCGTAGAGGCCGGTGGCTACACCTTC
CASSVEAGGYTF
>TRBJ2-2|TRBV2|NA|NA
TGTGCCAGCAGTTCAACAGGGGGGGGCACCGGGGAGCTGTTTTTT
CASSSTGGGTGELFF
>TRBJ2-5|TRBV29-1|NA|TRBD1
TGCAGCGTTGCACCGACAGGGCCCCAAGAGACCCAGTACTTC
CSVAPTGPQETQYF
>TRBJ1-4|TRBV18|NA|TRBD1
TGTGCCAGCTCATCTGGGACAGGGTCTAATGAAAAACTGTTTTTT
CASSSGTGSNEKLFF
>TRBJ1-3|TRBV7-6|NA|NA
TGTGCCAGCAGCTCACCCCATGGTGCCAGGAGCTCTGGAAACACCATATATTTT
CASSSPHGARSSGNTIYF
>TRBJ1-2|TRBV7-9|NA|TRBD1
TGTGCCAGCAGCTTATCGAGGACAGGGAGCTATGGCTACACCTTC
CASSLSRTGSYGYTF
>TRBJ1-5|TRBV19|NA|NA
TGTGCCAGTAAGTCCGCGTCCGACAGTAGCAATCAGCCCCAGCATTTT
CASKSASDSSNQPQHF
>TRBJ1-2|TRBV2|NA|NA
TGTGCCAGCAGGGCAGGGAGCTATGGCTACACCTTC
CASRAGSYGYTF
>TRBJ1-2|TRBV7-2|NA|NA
TGTGCCAGCAGCTTAGTGACGGTATACTATGGCTACACCTTC
CASSLVTVYYGYTF
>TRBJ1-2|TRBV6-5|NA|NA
TGTGCCAGCAGTTACACCGACGGACGAGGCGGCTATGGCTACACCTTC
CASSYTDGRGGYGYTF
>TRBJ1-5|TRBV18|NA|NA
TGTGCCAGCTCACCAGGGGACATTTTCAGCAATCAGCCCCAGCATTTT
CASSPGDIFSNQPQHF
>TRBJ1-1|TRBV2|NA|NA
TGTGCCAGCAGCCCTACCGGAATTATGATGAACACTGAAGCTTTCTTT
CASSPTGIMMNTEAFF
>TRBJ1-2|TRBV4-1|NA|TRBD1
TGCGCCAGCAGCCAAGGAGACAGGGGCGCCTATGGCTACACCTTC
CASSQGDRGAYGYTF
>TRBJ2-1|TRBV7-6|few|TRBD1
TGTGCCAGCGGCCGGACAGGGCAATTTGATGAGCAGTTCTTC
CASGRTGQFDEQFF
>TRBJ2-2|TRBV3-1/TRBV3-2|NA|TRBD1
TGTGCCAGCAGACTCGGGACAGCTAACACCGGGGAGCTGTTTTTT
CASRLGTANTGELFF
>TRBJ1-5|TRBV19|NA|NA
TGTGCCAGTAGTCGGGACACTCAGGTATTTAGCAATCAGCCCCAGCATTTT
CASSRDTQVFSNQPQHF
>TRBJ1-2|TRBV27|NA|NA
TGTGCCAGCAGTTTAGTCTTCTCGGGACGCCCGGGGGGCTACACCTTC
CASSLVFSGRPGGYTF
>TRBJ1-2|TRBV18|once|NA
TGTGCCAGCTCACCATTGGACCAAAACTATGGCTACACCTTC
CASSPLDQNYGYTF
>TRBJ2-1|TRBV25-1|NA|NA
TGTGCCAGCAGTGCGGAGGGCTTCTACAATGAGCAGTTCTTC
CASSAEGFYNEQFF
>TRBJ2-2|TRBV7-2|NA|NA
TGTGCCAGCAGCTCCAGTGGAAACACCGGGGAGCTGTTTTTT
CASSSSGNTGELFF